A single TCR beta chain is shown here with its context. These data are taken from a study of blood T cell repertoires in COVID-19. Authors' methods: Nucleated cell number was recorded as an estimate derived from reference gene primer amplification. TCRdb's table, derived via immunoSEQ multiplex PCR, lists solely in-frame clones and lacks some. V and J calls and clone size come straight from that table; D and trimming were deduced from the DNA. The data hold 85,000 to 110,000 clones, with approximately 89% observed a single time. V dropped 4 bases and J dropped 8; count of bases not matched to a gene: 4. The CDR3 covers 12 residues. The germline gives CDR1 LNHDA, CDR2 SQIVND (reference sequence).

The receptor's source is a woman at least 80 years old in a cohort sampled during active COVID-19. This chain joins TRBV19 and TRBJ1-2; 7 nucleotides line up with TRBD1. What was sequenced was peripheral blood. The CDR3 coding sequence is TGTGCCAGTAGTAGTCCAGGGGGAGGCTACACCTTC. The encoded protein is CASSSPGGGYTF.